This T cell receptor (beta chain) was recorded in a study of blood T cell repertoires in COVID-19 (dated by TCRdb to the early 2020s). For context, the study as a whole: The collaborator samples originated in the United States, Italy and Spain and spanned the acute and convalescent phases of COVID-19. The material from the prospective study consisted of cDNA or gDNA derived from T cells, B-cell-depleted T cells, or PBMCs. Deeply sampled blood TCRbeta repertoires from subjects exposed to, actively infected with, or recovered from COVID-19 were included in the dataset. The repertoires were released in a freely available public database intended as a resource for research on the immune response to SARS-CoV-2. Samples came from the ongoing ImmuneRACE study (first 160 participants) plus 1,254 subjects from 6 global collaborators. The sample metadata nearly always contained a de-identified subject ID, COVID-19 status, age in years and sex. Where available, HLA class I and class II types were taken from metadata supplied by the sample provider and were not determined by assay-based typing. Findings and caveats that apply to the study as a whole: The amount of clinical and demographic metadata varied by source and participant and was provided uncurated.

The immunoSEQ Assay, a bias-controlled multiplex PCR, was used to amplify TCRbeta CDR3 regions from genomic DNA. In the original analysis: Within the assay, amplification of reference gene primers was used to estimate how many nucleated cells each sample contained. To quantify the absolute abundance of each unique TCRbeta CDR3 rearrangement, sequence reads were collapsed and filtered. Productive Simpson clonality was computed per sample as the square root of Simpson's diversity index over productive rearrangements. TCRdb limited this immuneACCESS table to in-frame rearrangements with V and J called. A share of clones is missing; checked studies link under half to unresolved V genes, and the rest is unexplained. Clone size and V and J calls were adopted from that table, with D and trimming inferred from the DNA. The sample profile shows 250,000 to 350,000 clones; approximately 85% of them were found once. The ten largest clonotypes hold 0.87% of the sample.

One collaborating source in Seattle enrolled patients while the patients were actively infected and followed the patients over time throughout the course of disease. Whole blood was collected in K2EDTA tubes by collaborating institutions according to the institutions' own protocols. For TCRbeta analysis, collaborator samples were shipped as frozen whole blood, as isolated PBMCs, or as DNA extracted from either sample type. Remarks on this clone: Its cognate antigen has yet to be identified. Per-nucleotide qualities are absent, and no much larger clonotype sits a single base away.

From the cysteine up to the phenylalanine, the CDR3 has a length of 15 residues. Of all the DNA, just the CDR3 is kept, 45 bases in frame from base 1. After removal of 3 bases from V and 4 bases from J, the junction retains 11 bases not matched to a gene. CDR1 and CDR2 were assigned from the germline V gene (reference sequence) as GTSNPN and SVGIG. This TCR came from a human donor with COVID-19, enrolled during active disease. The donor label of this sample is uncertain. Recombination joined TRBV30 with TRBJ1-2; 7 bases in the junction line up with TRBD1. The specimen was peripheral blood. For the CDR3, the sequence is CAWREDRASLYGYTF. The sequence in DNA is TGTGCCTGGAGAGAAGACAGGGCCTCTCTCTATGGCTACACCTTC.